This TCR beta chain was found in a study of early T cells in non-severe SARS-CoV-2 infection. CDR3 length equals 15 residues. Germline assignment: CDR1 MRHNA and CDR2 SNTAGT. V was cut by 3 bases and J by 5 bases, with 11 bases left in between. Unique molecular identifier tags were affixed to discrete cDNA molecules. One entry per CDR3 protein results from TCRdb running MiXCR on the 5' RACE reads. This sample has about 29,000 distinct CDR3 sequences, with about 5% found just once. This clonotype was found many times. Specimen: whole blood. The receptor's source is an adult who was a healthcare worker with PCR-confirmed SARS-CoV-2 infection or an uninfected control (not recorded which). The chain joins TRBV6-4 to TRBJ1-6; TRBD1 is a possible D gene (5 bases). The CDR3 region has the DNA TGTGCCAGCAGTGAACAGACAGATAATAATTCACCCCTCCACTTT. It yields the protein CASSEQTDNNSPLHF.